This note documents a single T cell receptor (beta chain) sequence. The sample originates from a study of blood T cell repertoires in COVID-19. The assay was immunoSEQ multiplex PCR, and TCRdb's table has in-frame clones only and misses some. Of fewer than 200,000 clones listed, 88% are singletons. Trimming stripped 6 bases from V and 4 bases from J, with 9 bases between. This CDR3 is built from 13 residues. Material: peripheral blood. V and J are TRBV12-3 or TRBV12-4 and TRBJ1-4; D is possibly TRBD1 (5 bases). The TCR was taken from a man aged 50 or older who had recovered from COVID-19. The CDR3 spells CASSLQVNEKLFF. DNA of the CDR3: TGTGCCAGCAGCTTACAGGTTAATGAAAAACTGTTTTTT.